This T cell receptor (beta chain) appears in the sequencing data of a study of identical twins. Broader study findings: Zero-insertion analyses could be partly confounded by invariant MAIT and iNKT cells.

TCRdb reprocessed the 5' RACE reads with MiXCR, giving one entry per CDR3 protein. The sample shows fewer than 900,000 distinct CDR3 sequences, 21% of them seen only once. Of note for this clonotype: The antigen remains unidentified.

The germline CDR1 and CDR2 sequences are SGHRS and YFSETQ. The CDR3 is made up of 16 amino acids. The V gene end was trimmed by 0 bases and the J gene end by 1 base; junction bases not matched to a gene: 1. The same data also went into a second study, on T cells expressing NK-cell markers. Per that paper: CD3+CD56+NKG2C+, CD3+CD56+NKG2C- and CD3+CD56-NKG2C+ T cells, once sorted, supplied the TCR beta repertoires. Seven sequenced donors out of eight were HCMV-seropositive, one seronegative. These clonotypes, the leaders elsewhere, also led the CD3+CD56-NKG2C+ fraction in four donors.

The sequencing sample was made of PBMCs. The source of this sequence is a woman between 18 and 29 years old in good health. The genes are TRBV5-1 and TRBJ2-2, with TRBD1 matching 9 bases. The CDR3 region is CASSLAGQGNTGELFF. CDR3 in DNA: TGCGCCAGCAGCTTGGCGGGACAGGGGAACACCGGGGAGCTGTTTTTT. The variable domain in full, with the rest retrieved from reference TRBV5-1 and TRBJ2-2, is KAGVTQTPRYLIKTRGQQVTLSCSPISGHRSVSWYQQTPGQGLQFLFEYFSETQRNKGNFPGRFSGRQFSNSRSEMNVSTLELGDSALYLCASSLAGQGNTGELFFGEGSRLTVL.